This TCR beta chain was identified during a study of OX40 agonist ivuxolimab in advanced cancers. Study-level information: The patients' treatment was ivuxolimab, an agonistic anti-OX40 (CD134) antibody. Intravenous ivuxolimab was administered to patients every 2 weeks at 0.01 to 10 mg/kg. Findings of the study overall: Expanded clones were, on average, more numerous in CD8+ T cells than in CD4+.

Sequenced by immunoSEQ multiplex PCR; TCRdb stores in-frame clones only, minus some. This table has 65,000 to 80,000 clones, approximately 90% appearing once. Points on this clone: Its target is not known.

The timepoints at which blood was sampled were baseline, cycle 4 day 1, and cycle 7 day 1. CDR3 length: 11 amino acids. Trimming removed 9 bases from V and 5 bases from J, with 10 bases in between. Germline V lookup: CDR1 SGHTA, CDR2 FQGTGA. This chain uses TRBV7-3 with TRBJ2-5; D gene uncertain. Sequences were derived from CD4+ or CD8+ T cells sorted from blood, sampled in a trial of the OX40 agonist ivuxolimab. The TCR was taken from an adult with an advanced solid tumor such as melanoma, head and neck, liver or kidney cancer. In DNA form, the CDR3 reads TGTGCCAGGCCCCCCGGGGAGACCCAGTACTTC. Its protein is CARPPGETQYF.